The 7 T cell receptor beta chains below come from one sample, sequenced in a study of cytomegalovirus exposure and HLA in healthy donors. TCRdb's copy holds only in-frame clones and misses some; the assay was immunoSEQ multiplex PCR. The profile shows more than 95,000 clones, roughly 86% of them singletons. Sequencing was done on a sample of PBMCs. Receptors originate from a woman between 18 and 30 years old in good health and CMV-seropositive.

This clone was recorded only once. This chain uses TRBV18 with TRBJ1-2; TRBD1 agrees at 7 bases. Germline loops: CDR1 KGHSH, CDR2 LQKENI. J gave up 0 bases and V 4 bases, and 8 bases lay outside the gene matches. CDR3 length: 16 residues. CDR3: CASSRWTGLSNYGYTF. The CDR3 nucleotides are TGTGCCAGCTCACGCTGGACAGGTCTTTCTAACTATGGCTACACCTTC.

V gene TRBV6-5 combines with J gene TRBJ1-1, with D possibly matching TRBD1 (5 bases). The CDR3 sequence is 15 residues long. V was cut by 0 bases and J by 9 bases, with 17 bases left in between. Germline V gene lookup returns CDR1 MNHEY and CDR2 SVGAGI. DNA of the CDR3: TGTGCCAGCAGTTACTCGATTCTCTCGGGGGGAAAAGCTTTCTTT. Its protein is CASSYSILSGGKAFF.

The chain joins TRBV27 to TRBJ2-3; 9 positions match TRBD2. The germline gives CDR1 MNHEY, CDR2 SMNVEV (reference sequence). CDR3 length: 15 amino acids. J lost 5 bases, V lost 4 bases, and 7 bases had no gene match. CDR3 bases: TGTGCCAGCAGTTCCCCGAGCGGGGGGCGAGATACGCAGTATTTT. Encoded protein: CASSSPSGGRDTQYF.

The chain employs TRBV28 and TRBJ1-4; D is unresolved. Per the germline V gene, CDR1 is MDHEN and CDR2 is SYDVKM. The CDR3 runs 15 residues. Trimming cost V 7 bases and J 8 bases, with 20 bases left between them. CDR3 protein: CASNVGMGGREKLFF. In nucleotides, the CDR3 is TGTGCCAGCAACGTGGGAATGGGAGGTCGGGAAAAACTGTTTTTT. Together with reference TRBV28 and TRBJ1-4, the CDR3 gives the full variable domain: DVKVTQSSRYLVKRTGEKVFLECVQDMDHENMFWYRQDPGLGLRLIYFSYDVKMKEKGDIPEGYSVSREKKERFSLILESASTNQTSMYLCASNVGMGGREKLFFGSGTQLSVL.

This chain links TRBV6-1 with TRBJ1-5, with 7 positions matching TRBD1. CDR3 size: 14 residues. The V gene's germline CDR1 is MNHNS and CDR2 SASEGT. CDR3 coding DNA: TGTGCGGCGGGATACAGGGGAGGCAATCAGCCCCAGCATTTT. This translates into CAAGYRGGNQPQHF.

V and J are TRBV7-6 and TRBJ2-2, with D possibly matching TRBD1 (5 bases). The CDR3 covers 15 residues. V was trimmed by 4 bases and J by 7 bases, leaving 16 bases between them. Germline V gene sequence: CDR1 SGHVS, CDR2 FNYEAQ. CDR3 sequence (DNA): TGTGCCAGCAGCTCACGGCAGGGCGGTGACGGGGAGCTGTTTTTT. Its protein is CASSSRQGGDGELFF.

This chain joins TRBV7-9 and TRBJ2-7, with no clear D. The CDR3 spans 12 residues. Per germline, CDR1 SEHNR and CDR2 FQNEAQ (reference sequence). Trimming removed 3 bases at V and 4 bases at J, with 7 bases between. The CDR3 here is CASSLTEYEQYF. The CDR3 region has the DNA TGTGCCAGCAGCTTGACGGAGTACGAGCAGTACTTC.